This T cell receptor (beta chain) was recovered during a study of blood T cells in healthy people across ages. Study context: Through template switching, about one barcoded beta molecule was captured per two T cells, as measured in model experiments. Study results and caveats: It was found that TCR beta diversity correlated strongly with the percentage of naive T cells.

A few counts support this clonotype. Its antigen remains unknown. Each donor supplied around 10 milliliters of peripheral blood. The authors ran a second PCR of 7 to 11 cycles using a sample-barcoded 5' primer and a J-beta primer mix. Through a template-switch adaptor with 12 random nucleotides, each cDNA molecule received a tag. Each CDR3 protein is one row after TCRdb ran MiXCR on the 5' RACE reads. The data show roughly 1,500,000 distinct CDR3 sequences, 40% to 50% seen once. The CDR3 sequence is 13 residues long. CDR1 is SQVTM, CDR2 ANQGSEA, per germline. V gave up 1 base and J gave up 0 bases, with 6 bases separating them.

The chain combines TRBV29-1 with TRBJ1-2; D is uncertain. The sample consisted of blood. This receptor was taken from a woman aged 18 to 35 in good health. The CDR3 bases are TGCAGCGTTGAAGGGAATACTAACTATGGCTACACCTTC. Protein sequence: CSVEGNTNYGYTF.